This T cell receptor (beta chain) was obtained from a study of immune heterogeneity within non-small cell lung tumors. Study-wide findings and caveats: Largely, high-frequency T-cell receptor beta clonotypes differed from one individual patient to another.

Amplification of TCR beta CDR3 was performed by multiplex PCR with 32 V and 13 J primers. TCRdb fed the multiplex PCR reads into MiXCR, producing one record per CDR3 protein. The sample yields approximately 5,000 distinct CDR3 sequences, under 25% seen once. A note on this clonotype: The antigen is not known.

Template was bulk tumor genomic DNA, about 600 ng per sample. Multiple biopsies spaced far apart were taken from each primary tumor during surgery. The cohort was untreated, with newly diagnosed non-small cell lung cancer undergoing curative surgery. Donors were newly diagnosed non-small cell lung cancer patients having surgery with curative intent. CDR3 length: 14 residues. Sequencing used lung tumor tissue. The origin of this receptor is a woman aged 55-75 years with non-small cell lung cancer. The V and J genes are TRBV3-2 and TRBJ2-1; the tabulated D call, TRBD2, remains unverified against the DNA. TRBV3-2 counts as a pseudogene. Here the CDR3 reads CASSQTTSGNEQFF. CDR3 in DNA: TGTGCCAGCAGCCAAACGACTAGCGGCAATGAGCAGTTCTTC.